The 22 T cell receptor beta chains in this list originate from one sample, sequenced in a study of blood T cell repertoires in COVID-19. This table comes from immunoSEQ multiplex PCR, and its TCRdb copy is limited to in-frame clones, with some not included. The profile shows fewer than 15,000 clones, under 95% of them singletons. Sequenced material: peripheral blood. The receptors were sampled from a human donor in a cohort sampled during active COVID-19.

The V gene is TRBV19, the J gene TRBJ2-7; unclear D gene. Trimming took 0 bases from V and 2 from J, leaving 5 bases between them. Germline V CDR1 and CDR2: LNHDA, SQIVND (reference sequence). The CDR3 is 13 residues long. The CDR3 region is CASSIDLAYEQYF. In nucleotides, the CDR3 is TGTGCCAGTAGTATAGATCTAGCCTACGAGCAGTACTTC.

About this clone itself: One end of the junction is discordant with germline, which a read error may explain. V usage is TRBV19 and J usage is TRBJ1-3; 9 nucleotides line up with TRBD1. Germline loops: CDR1 LNHDA, CDR2 SQIVND (reference sequence). CDR3 length: 15 residues. DNA for the CDR3: TGTGCCAGTAAAAGGACAGGGGACTCTGTAAACACCATATATTTT. Its translation is CASKRTGDSVNTIYF.

The chain is built from TRBV7-2 and TRBJ1-6; D unclear. The germline V and J ends were trimmed by 1 base and 6 bases, with 10 bases remaining between them. The CDR3 totals 15 residues. Germline CDR1 and CDR2: SGHTA and FQGNSA. DNA of the CDR3: TGTGCCAGCAGCTTAGTTCCAGGTTCTAATTCACCCCTCCACTTT. It is translated as CASSLVPGSNSPLHF.

The rearrangement uses TRBV6-4 and TRBJ2-2; D uncertain. CDR3 length: 14 residues. Deletions cut 2 bases from V and 4 bases from J, with 8 bases between. Per the germline V gene, CDR1 is MRHNA and CDR2 is SNTAGT. In DNA, the CDR3 is TGTGCCAGCAGTGACCCCCAATTCACCGGGGAGCTGTTTTTT. It encodes CASSDPQFTGELFF.

The rearrangement joins TRBV6-5 to TRBJ1-2; TRBD1 matches at 8 bases. The CDR3 contains 13 residues. Losses at the gene ends were 5 bases for V and 3 bases for J; bases not matched to a gene: 2. Germline V lookup: CDR1 MNHEY, CDR2 SVGAGI. The CDR3 sequence is CASSPDRDYGYTF. The CDR3 DNA follows: TGTGCCAGCAGTCCGGACAGGGACTATGGCTACACCTTC.

V is TRBV7-2 and J is TRBJ2-7, with 7 bases identical to TRBD1. Trimming took 5 bases from V and 2 from J; bases not matched to a gene: 9. The CDR3 has 15 residues. Germline V CDR1 and CDR2: SGHTA, FQGNSA. The chain's CDR3 is CASSPDRDSAYEQYF. Here the CDR3 DNA reads TGTGCCAGCAGCCCCGACCGGGACAGTGCCTACGAGCAGTACTTC.

This clone came up once. The CDR3 bases are TGTGCCAGCAGCGGAGGACAGGGCGTAGGCTACACCTTC. Its translation is CASSGGQGVGYTF. This chain joins TRBV9 and TRBJ1-2; 8 bases match TRBD1. The CDR3 contains 13 residues. In germline, CDR1 is SGDLS, CDR2 YYNGEE. V was pared by 3 bases and J by 8 bases, with 6 bases of the junction left unmatched.

This clone was seen only a few times. This chain links TRBV2 with TRBJ1-5; TRBD1 agrees at 8 bases. Germline CDR1 is SNHLY and CDR2 is FYNNEI. The CDR3 contains 14 residues. Trimming took 7 bases from V and 2 from J; bases not matched to a gene: 4. The CDR3 loop is CASKGQGGNQPQHF. The CDR3 region has the DNA TGTGCCAGCAAAGGACAGGGTGGCAATCAGCCCCAGCATTTT.

V gene TRBV18 combines with J gene TRBJ2-4; TRBD1 agrees at 7 bases. This CDR3 region has 16 residues. Germline values: CDR1 KGHSH, CDR2 LQKENI. J gave up 1 base and V 6 bases, and 9 bases lay outside the gene matches. The CDR3 DNA reads as TGTGCCAGCTCGAGCCTAACGGACAGGGCCAAAAACATTCAGTACTTC. Translation: CASSSLTDRAKNIQYF. Combining the CDR3 with reference TRBV18 and TRBJ2-4 gives the whole variable domain NAGVMQNPRHLVRRRGQEARLRCSPMKGHSHVYWYRQLPEEGLKFMVYLQKENIIDESGMPKERFSAEFPKEGPSILRIQQVVRGDSAAYFCASSSLTDRAKNIQYFGAGTRLSVL.

Regarding this clone: The junction departs from germline at one end; a sequencing error may be responsible. Other DNA sequences in the sample encode the same CDR3. In nucleotides, the CDR3 is TGTGCCAGCAGTGAAGTCGCCGGGACAGCCTTT. Protein product: CASSEVAGTAF. The chain has TRBV6-1 and TRBJ1-5, with 7 bases fitting TRBD1. The germline V gene has CDR1 MNHNS and CDR2 SASEGT. The CDR3 has 11 residues.

The chain carries TRBV19 and TRBJ1-5; maybe TRBD1 (5 bases). Between the trimmed V and J ends, which lost 5 bases and 7 bases, there was a span of 18 bases. The CDR3 has 15 amino acids. Germline CDR1 is LNHDA and CDR2 is SQIVND (reference sequence). Here the CDR3 reads CASSLFRGKGQPQHF. CDR3 DNA: TGTGCCAGTAGTCTTTTCCGGGGGAAAGGACAGCCCCAGCATTTT.

This clone was seen only once. This chain connects TRBV6-6 to TRBJ2-1; possibly TRBD1 for D (6 bases). Trimming took 2 bases from V and 5 from J, leaving 7 bases between them. This CDR3 is built from 13 residues. CDR1 is MNHNY and CDR2 is SVGAGI in the germline V gene (reference sequence). Here the CDR3 DNA reads TGTGCCAGCAGTTACCAGGGGAACAATGAGCAGTTCTTC. Protein: CASSYQGNNEQFF.

V gene TRBV28 combines with J gene TRBJ2-1; 7 nucleotides align to TRBD1. After removal of 6 bases from V and 8 bases from J, the junction contained 10 bases not matched to a gene. This CDR3 has 14 amino acids. Germline values: CDR1 MDHEN, CDR2 SYDVKM. The CDR3 DNA reads as TGTGCCAGCAGAACGACAGGGCTTTTGGATGAGCAGTTCTTC. It codes for CASRTTGLLDEQFF. The full variable domain, its missing parts supplied by reference TRBV28 and TRBJ2-1, is DVKVTQSSRYLVKRTGEKVFLECVQDMDHENMFWYRQDPGLGLRLIYFSYDVKMKEKGDIPEGYSVSREKKERFSLILESASTNQTSMYLCASRTTGLLDEQFFGPGTRLTVL.

This chain uses TRBV5-4 with TRBJ2-1; 10 bases match TRBD2. This CDR3 contains 14 residues. V shed 4 bases and J 5 bases; nucleotides not matched to a gene: 3. From germline, CDR1 is SGHNT and CDR2 YYREEE (reference sequence). CDR3 in amino acids: CASSRGLANNEQFF. Written as DNA, the CDR3 is TGTGCCAGCAGCCGGGGACTAGCGAACAATGAGCAGTTCTTC.

The chain couples TRBV24-1 to TRBJ1-1, with 8 bases identical to TRBD1. The CDR3 has 15 amino acids. V shed 6 bases and J 5 bases; nucleotides not matched to a gene: 10. Germline V CDR1 and CDR2: KGHDR, SFDVKD. The CDR3 nucleotides read TGTGCCACCAGTCATTACAGGGGGGCCTGGACTGAAGCTTTCTTT. Its translation: CATSHYRGAWTEAFF.

V gene TRBV28 combines with J gene TRBJ2-1; 7 nucleotides line up with TRBD1. With V trimmed by 8 bases and J by 2 bases, 6 bases remained unmatched. The CDR3 contains 14 residues. Germline assignment: CDR1 MDHEN and CDR2 SYDVKM. The CDR3 DNA follows: TGTGCCAGCGCTAGAGGGGGCGCCTACAATGAGCAGTTCTTC. This gives the protein CASARGGAYNEQFF.

This clone has a single count. The V call is TRBV28, the J call TRBJ2-6; a possible D gene is TRBD1 (5 bases). CDR3 length equals 18 residues. CDR1 is MDHEN and CDR2 is SYDVKM in the germline V gene. V lost 8 bases to trimming and J lost 4 bases, with 24 bases between them. The DNA of the CDR3 is TGTGCCAGCCTCCCTCTGTACAGGTCCCTCTCGGGGGCCAACGTCCTGACTTTC. Protein sequence: CASLPLYRSLSGANVLTF.

The V call is TRBV7-9, the J call TRBJ2-3; 7 nucleotides agree with TRBD1. J was trimmed by 4 bases and V by 5 bases; bases with no gene match: 6. This CDR3 contains 14 residues. The germline V gene encodes CDR1 SEHNR and CDR2 FQNEAQ (reference sequence). The CDR3 DNA reads as TGTGCCAGCAGCCCCCGACAGGGTTCAGATACGCAGTATTTT. Its protein is CASSPRQGSDTQYF.

The rearrangement joins TRBV5-1 to TRBJ2-7, with 7 positions matching TRBD1. V lost 4 bases and J lost 0; bases outside the gene matches: 7. The CDR3 extends over 15 amino acids. CDR1 and CDR2 from the germline V gene are SGHRS and YFSETQ. This CDR3 reads CASSITTGNSYEQYF. CDR3 in DNA: TGCGCCAGCAGCATAACGACAGGGAACTCCTACGAGCAGTACTTC.

This chain links TRBV6-6 with TRBJ2-7; D is possibly TRBD1 (5 bases). Germline lookup yields CDR1 MNHNY and CDR2 SVGAGI (reference sequence). The V and J ends lost 6 bases and 6 bases respectively, with 12 bases between them. The CDR3 is 12 amino acids. CDR3 in amino acids: CASSRTLLEQYF. The CDR3 DNA reads TGTGCCAGCAGCCGGACACTACTCGAGCAGTACTTC.

This chain links TRBV4-3 with TRBJ1-4, with D perhaps matching TRBD1 (5 bases). V lost 3 bases to trimming and J lost 6 bases, with 23 bases between them. Germline V gene lookup returns CDR1 LGHNA and CDR2 YSLEER. The CDR3 length is 18 residues. The chain's CDR3 is CASSQSATRWGRYEKLFF. The DNA of the CDR3 is TGCGCCAGCAGCCAGTCGGCGACCCGGTGGGGGAGGTATGAAAAACTGTTTTTT.

The chain recombines TRBV3-1 (or the pseudogene TRBV3-2) with TRBJ2-1, with TRBD1 identical over 9 bases. J was trimmed by 7 bases and V by 3 bases; bases with no gene match: 7. CDR1 LGHDT and CDR2 YNNKEL come from the germline V gene (reference sequence). CDR3 size: 15 residues. CDR3 residues: CASSQGTGPRNEQFF. The CDR3 nucleotides are TGTGCCAGCAGCCAGGGGACAGGGCCTCGAAATGAGCAGTTCTTC.